A single T cell receptor (beta chain) is shown here with its context. Its antigen is not known. The data were obtained in a study of STAT5B mutations in CD4+ large granular lymphocyte leukemia. Study overall: Among healthy donors, a particular HLA allele went with more CDR3 'QG' motifs. Study-wide findings and caveats: TRBV06-family usage was enriched in top patient clones (8/27) versus controls (2/35). No patients shared main leukemic clonotypes, though around 25% appeared at low frequency elsewhere.

The assay was run at survey level. TCRdb's table, derived via immunoSEQ multiplex PCR, lists solely in-frame clones and lacks some. The sample includes 30,000 to 40,000 clones, around 76% of them seen just once. V lost 0 bases and J 7 bases, leaving 9 bases between the germline ends. Germline V CDR1 and CDR2: SEHNR, FQNEAQ (reference sequence). The CDR3 extends over 13 amino acids. Specimen: CD4+ T cells from blood buffy coats. The chain combines TRBV7-9 with TRBJ1-1, with a weak D call TRBD1 (5 bases). The receptor was isolated from a human donor in good health. The CDR3 DNA is TGTGCCAGCAGCTTAGCTTCAGGGAATGAAGCTTTCTTT. This codes for CASSLASGNEAFF.